These T cell receptor beta chains were read from a single sample in a study of T cells in Graves' hyperthyroidism and ophthalmopathy. Each CDR3 protein is one row after TCRdb ran MiXCR on the multiplex PCR reads. The sample records under 400,000 distinct CDR3 sequences, about 20% being singletons. The sequenced sample was blood. The source is a woman between 45 and 65 years old with Graves' hyperthyroidism. Both conserved end residues are part of each CDR3.

cdr3_length: 14
v_call: TRBV20-1
cdr3_aa: CSACPVPIKNEQFF

cdr3_length: 9
v_call: TRBV5-1
cdr3_aa: CARPEEQFF

cdr3_length: 14
v_call: TRBV11-2
cdr3_aa: CASSPLDSFTEAFF

cdr3_length: 15
v_call: TRBV7-9
cdr3_aa: CASSLVSGALETQYF

cdr3_length: 12
v_call: TRBV29-1
cdr3_aa: CSVVSSGYEQYF

cdr3_length: 15
v_call: TRBV5-1
cdr3_aa: CASNLWGVGDTEAFF

cdr3_length: 13
v_call: TRBV7-2
cdr3_aa: CASSLPGDYGYTF

cdr3_length: 14
v_call: TRBV2
cdr3_aa: CAISRGLDTDTQYF

cdr3_length: 14
v_call: TRBV19
cdr3_aa: CASSINAVAYEQYF

cdr3_length: 15
v_call: TRBV18
cdr3_aa: CASSPETSGGETQYF

cdr3_length: 15
v_call: TRBV7-8
cdr3_aa: CASSLLISLNTEAFF

cdr3_length: 15
v_call: TRBV28
cdr3_aa: CASSYRAGEENEQFF

cdr3_length: 12
v_call: TRBV7-9
cdr3_aa: CASSSHRGWQYF

cdr3_length: 16
v_call: TRBV11-2
cdr3_aa: CASRQLPRARDSGYTF

cdr3_length: 14
v_call: TRBV6-1
cdr3_aa: CASSFDTGTYGYTF

cdr3_length: 16
v_call: TRBV20-1
cdr3_aa: CSARTWAGRRYNEQFF

cdr3_length: 15
v_call: TRBV7-9
cdr3_aa: CASSSHPGAADGYTF

cdr3_length: 14
v_call: TRBV30
cdr3_aa: CAWRPESSYNEQFF

cdr3_length: 16
v_call: TRBV27
cdr3_aa: CASSSRGKGSNQPQHF

cdr3_length: 14
v_call: TRBV20-1
cdr3_aa: CSARDQREYDTQYF

cdr3_length: 16
v_call: TRBV5-4
cdr3_aa: CASSLGRGGDTDTQYF

cdr3_length: 14
v_call: TRBV5-1
cdr3_aa: CASSLLDDSTEAFF

cdr3_length: 17
v_call: TRBV20-1
cdr3_aa: CSAKPGTSGGAENIQYF